This TCR beta chain was retrieved from a study of T cell responses to AZD1222 COVID-19 vaccine. TCRdb's copy holds only in-frame clones and misses some; the assay was immunoSEQ multiplex PCR. The profile shows fewer than 120,000 clones, nearly 90% of them singletons. The receptor was isolated from an adult in good health. The specimen was peripheral blood, collected on day 0 of AZD1222 vaccination.

The CDR3 bases are TGTGCCAGTAGTATGGCTCTAGGTGAGCAGTTCTTC. Translated: CASSMALGEQFF. The chain recombines TRBV19 with TRBJ2-1, with no clear D. Trimming took off 3 bases at V and 9 bases at J, with 9 bases between the two ends. The CDR3 has 12 amino acids. Germline V lookup: CDR1 LNHDA, CDR2 SQIVND (reference sequence).